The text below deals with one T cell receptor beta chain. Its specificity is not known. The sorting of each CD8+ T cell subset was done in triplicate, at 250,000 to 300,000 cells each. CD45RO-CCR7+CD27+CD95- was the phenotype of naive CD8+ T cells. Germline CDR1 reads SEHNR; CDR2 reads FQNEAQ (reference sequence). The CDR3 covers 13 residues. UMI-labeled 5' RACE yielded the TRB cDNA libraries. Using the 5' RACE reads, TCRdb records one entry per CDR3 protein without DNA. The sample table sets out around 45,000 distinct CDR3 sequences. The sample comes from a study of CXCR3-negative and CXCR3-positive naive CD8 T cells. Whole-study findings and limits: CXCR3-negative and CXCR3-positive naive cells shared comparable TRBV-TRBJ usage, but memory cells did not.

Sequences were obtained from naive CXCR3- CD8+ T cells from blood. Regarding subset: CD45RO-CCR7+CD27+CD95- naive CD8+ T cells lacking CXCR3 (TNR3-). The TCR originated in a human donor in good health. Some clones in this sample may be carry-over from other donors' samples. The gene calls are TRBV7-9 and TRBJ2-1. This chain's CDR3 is CAILRDSYNEQFF.